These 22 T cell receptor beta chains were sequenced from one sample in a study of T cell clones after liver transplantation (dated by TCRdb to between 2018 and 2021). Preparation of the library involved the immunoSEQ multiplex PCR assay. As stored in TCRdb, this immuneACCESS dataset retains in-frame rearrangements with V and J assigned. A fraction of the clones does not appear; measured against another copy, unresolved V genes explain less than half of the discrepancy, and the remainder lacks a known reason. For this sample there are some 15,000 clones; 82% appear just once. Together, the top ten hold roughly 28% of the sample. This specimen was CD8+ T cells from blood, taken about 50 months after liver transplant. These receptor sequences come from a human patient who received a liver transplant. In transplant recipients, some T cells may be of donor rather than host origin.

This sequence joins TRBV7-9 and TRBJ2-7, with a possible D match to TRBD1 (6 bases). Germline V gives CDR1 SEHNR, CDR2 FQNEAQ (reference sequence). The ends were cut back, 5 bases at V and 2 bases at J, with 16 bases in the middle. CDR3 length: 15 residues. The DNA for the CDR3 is TGTGCCAGCAGCCCTACTCTAGGGGACACCTACGAGCAGTACTTC. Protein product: CASSPTLGDTYEQYF.

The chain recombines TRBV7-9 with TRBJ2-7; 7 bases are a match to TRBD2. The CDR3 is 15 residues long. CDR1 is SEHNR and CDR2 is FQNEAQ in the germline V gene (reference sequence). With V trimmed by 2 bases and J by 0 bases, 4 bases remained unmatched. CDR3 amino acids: CASSLNGEGSYEQYF. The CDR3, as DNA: TGTGCCAGCAGCTTAAACGGGGAGGGCTCCTACGAGCAGTACTTC.

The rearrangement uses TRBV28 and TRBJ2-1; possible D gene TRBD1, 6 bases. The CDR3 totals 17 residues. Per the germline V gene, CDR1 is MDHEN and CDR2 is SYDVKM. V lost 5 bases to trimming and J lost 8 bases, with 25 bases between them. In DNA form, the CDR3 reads TGTGCCAGCAGTCGCAAGAGGGATCTTACAGGGATCGATGAGCAGTTCTTC. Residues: CASSRKRDLTGIDEQFF.

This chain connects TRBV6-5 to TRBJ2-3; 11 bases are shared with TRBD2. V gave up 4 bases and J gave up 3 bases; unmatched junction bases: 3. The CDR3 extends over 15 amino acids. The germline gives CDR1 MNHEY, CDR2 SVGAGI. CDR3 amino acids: CASSFLAGGTDTQYF. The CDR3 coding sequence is TGTGCCAGCAGTTTCTTAGCGGGGGGGACAGATACGCAGTATTTT.

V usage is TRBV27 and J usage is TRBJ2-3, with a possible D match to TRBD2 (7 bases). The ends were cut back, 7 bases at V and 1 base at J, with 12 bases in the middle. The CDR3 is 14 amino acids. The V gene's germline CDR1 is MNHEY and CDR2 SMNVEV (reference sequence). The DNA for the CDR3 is TGTGCCAGCACCCTGGGGGGGCGCACAGATACGCAGTATTTT. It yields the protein CASTLGGRTDTQYF.

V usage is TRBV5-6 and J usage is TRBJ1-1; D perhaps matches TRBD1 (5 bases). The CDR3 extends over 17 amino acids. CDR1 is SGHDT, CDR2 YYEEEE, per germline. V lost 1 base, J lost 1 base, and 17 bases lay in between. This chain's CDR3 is CASSLFEERGQNTEAFF. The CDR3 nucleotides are TGTGCCAGCAGCTTGTTCGAGGAAAGGGGCCAGAACACTGAAGCTTTCTTT.

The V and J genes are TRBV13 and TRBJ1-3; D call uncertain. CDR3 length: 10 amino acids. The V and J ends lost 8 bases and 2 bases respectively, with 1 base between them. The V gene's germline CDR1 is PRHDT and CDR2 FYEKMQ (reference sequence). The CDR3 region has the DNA TGTGCCAGCGCTGGAAACACCATATATTTT. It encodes CASAGNTIYF. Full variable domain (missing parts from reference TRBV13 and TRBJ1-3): AAGVIQSPRHLIKEKRETATLKCYPIPRHDTVYWYQQGPGQDPQFLISFYEKMQSDKGSIPDRFSAQQFSDYHSELNMSSLELGDSALYFCASAGNTIYFGEGSWLTVV.

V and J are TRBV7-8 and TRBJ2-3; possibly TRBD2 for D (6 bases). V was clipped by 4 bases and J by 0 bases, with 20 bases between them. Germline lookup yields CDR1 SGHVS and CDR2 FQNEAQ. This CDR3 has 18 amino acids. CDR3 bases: TGTGCCAGCAGCTCCCCCGACGGGAGTCGGCTTAGCACAGATACGCAGTATTTT. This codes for CASSSPDGSRLSTDTQYF.

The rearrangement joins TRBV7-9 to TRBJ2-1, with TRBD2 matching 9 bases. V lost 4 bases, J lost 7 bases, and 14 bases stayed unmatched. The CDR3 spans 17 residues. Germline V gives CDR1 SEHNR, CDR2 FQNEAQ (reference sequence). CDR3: CASSSTIAGVGLNEQFF. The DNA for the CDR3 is TGTGCCAGCAGCTCCACCATAGCGGGAGTGGGGCTTAATGAGCAGTTCTTC.

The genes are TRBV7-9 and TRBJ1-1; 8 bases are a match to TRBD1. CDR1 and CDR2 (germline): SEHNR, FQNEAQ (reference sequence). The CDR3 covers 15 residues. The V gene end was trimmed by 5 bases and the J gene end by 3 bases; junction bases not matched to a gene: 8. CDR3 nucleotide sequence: TGTGCCAGCAGCCCGCCAGGGGGCGGCTACACTGAAGCTTTCTTT. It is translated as CASSPPGGGYTEAFF.

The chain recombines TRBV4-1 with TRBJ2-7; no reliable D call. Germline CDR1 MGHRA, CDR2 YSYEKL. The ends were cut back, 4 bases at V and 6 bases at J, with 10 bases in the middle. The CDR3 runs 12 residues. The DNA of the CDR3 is TGCGCCAGCAGCCCCCCCGCCGTCGAGCAGTACTTC. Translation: CASSPPAVEQYF.

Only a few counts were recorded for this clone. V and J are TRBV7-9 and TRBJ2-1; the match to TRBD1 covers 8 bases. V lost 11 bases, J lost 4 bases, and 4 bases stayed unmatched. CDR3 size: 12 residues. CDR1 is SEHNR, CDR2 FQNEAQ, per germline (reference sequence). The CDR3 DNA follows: TGTGCCGCGGACAGGGTTTACAATGAGCAGTTCTTC. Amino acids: CAADRVYNEQFF.

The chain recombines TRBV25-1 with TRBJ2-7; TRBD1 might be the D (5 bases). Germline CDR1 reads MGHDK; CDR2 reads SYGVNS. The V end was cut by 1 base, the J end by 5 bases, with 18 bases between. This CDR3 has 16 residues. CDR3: CASSEFWQGGADEQYF. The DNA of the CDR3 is TGTGCCAGCAGTGAATTTTGGCAGGGTGGTGCGGACGAGCAGTACTTC.

CDR3 DNA: TGTGCCAGCAGCCTCGGGGGGGGTTCCGGCTACGAGCAGTACTTC. Amino acid sequence: CASSLGGGSGYEQYF. The chain recombines TRBV7-8 with TRBJ2-7, with TRBD2 identical over 8 bases. Germline loops: CDR1 SGHVS, CDR2 FQNEAQ. There are 15 residues in the CDR3. V dropped 5 bases and J dropped 3; count of bases not matched to a gene: 9. The whole variable domain, filled in from reference TRBV7-8 and TRBJ2-7, reads GAGVSQSPRYKVAKRGQDVALRCDPISGHVSLFWYQQALGQGPEFLTYFQNEAQLDKSGLPSDRFFAERPEGSVSTLKIQRTQQEDSAVYLCASSLGGGSGYEQYFGPGTRLTVT.

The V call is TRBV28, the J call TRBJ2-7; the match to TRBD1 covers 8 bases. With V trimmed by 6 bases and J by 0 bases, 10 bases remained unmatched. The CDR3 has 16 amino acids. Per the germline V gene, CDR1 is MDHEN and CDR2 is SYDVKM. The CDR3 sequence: CASRGGQGPFSYEQYF. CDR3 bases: TGTGCCAGCAGAGGAGGACAGGGACCCTTCTCCTACGAGCAGTACTTC.

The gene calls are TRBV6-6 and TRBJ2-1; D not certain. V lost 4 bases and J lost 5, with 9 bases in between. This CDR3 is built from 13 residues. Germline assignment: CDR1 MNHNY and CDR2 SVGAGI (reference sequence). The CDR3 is CASSSGWNNEQFF. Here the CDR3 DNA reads TGTGCCAGCAGTTCGGGCTGGAACAATGAGCAGTTCTTC.

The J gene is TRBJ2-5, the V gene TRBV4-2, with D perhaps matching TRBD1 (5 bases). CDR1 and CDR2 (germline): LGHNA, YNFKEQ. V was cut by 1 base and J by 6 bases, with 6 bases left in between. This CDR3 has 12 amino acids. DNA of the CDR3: TGTGCCAGCAGCCAAGCAGGGAAGACCCAGTACTTC. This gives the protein CASSQAGKTQYF.

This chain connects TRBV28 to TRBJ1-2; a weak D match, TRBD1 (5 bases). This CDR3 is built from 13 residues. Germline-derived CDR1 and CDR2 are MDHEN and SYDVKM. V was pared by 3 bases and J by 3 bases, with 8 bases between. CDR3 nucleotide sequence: TGTGCCAGCAGTTTCTCGGGGGACTATGGCTACACCTTC. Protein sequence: CASSFSGDYGYTF.

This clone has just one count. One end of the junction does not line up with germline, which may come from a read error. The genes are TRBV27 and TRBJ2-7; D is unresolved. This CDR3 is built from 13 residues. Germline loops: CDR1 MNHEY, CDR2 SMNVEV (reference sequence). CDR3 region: CASSLSFTYEQYF. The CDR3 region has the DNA TGTGCCAGCAGTCTATCGTTTACCTACGAGCAGTACTTC.

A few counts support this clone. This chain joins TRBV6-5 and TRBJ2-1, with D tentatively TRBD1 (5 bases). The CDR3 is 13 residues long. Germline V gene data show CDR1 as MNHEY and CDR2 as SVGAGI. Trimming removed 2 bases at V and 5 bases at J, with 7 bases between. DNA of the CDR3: TGTGCCAGCAGTTACGGGGCCAACAATGAGCAGTTCTTC. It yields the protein CASSYGANNEQFF.

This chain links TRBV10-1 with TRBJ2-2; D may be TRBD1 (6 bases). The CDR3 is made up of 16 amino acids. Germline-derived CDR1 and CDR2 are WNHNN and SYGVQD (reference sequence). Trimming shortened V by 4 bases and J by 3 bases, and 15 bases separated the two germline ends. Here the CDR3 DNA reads TGCGCCAGCAGTGTCTCCCGGGACACCTACACCGGGGAGCTGTTTTTT. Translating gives CASSVSRDTYTGELFF.

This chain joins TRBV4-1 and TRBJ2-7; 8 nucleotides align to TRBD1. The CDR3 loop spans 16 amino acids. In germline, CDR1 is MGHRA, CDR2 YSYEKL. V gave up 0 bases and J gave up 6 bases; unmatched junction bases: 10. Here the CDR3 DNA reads TGCGCCAGCAGCCAAGATCCCCGGGACAGGACAACCGAGCAGTACTTC. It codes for CASSQDPRDRTTEQYF.